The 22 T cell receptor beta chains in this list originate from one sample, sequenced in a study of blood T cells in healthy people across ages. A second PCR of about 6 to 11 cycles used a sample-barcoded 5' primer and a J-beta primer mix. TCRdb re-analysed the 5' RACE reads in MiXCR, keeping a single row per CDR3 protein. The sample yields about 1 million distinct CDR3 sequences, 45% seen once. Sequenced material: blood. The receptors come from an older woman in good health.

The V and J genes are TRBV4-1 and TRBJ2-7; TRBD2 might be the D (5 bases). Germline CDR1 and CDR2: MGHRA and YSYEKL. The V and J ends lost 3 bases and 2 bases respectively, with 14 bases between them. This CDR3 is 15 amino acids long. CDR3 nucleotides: TGCGCCAGCAGCCACCTAGTGACTACCCCCTACGAGCAGTACTTC. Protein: CASSHLVTTPYEQYF.

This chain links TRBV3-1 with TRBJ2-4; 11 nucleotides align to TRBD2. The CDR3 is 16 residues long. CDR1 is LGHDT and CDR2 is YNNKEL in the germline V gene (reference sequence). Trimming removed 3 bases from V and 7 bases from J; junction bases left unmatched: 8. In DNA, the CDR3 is TGTGCCAGCAGCCAGGCCACTAGCGGGAGAGGGAACATTCAGTACTTC. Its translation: CASSQATSGRGNIQYF.

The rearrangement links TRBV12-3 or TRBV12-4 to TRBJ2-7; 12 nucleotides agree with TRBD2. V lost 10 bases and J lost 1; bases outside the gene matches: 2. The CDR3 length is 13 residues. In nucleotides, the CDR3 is TGTGCCACGGGACTAGCGGGTTCCTACGAGCAGTACTTC. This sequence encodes CATGLAGSYEQYF.

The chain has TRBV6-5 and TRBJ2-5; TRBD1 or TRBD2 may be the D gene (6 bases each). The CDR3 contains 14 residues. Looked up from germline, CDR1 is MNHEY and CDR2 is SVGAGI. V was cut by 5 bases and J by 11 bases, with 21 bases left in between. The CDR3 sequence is CASSENRASGEQYF. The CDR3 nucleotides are TGTGCCAGCAGTGAAAACAGGGCGTCGGGGGAGCAGTACTTC.

CDR3 sequence: CASSDLLAAGYEQYF. The CDR3, as DNA: TGTGCCAGCAGTGACCTACTAGCGGCGGGCTACGAGCAGTACTTC. The chain has TRBV2 and TRBJ2-4, with TRBD2 matching over 8 bases. The tail of the sequence fits TRBJ2-7 better, so the J call may be wrong. CDR3 length: 15 amino acids. Germline V gives CDR1 SNHLY, CDR2 FYNNEI.

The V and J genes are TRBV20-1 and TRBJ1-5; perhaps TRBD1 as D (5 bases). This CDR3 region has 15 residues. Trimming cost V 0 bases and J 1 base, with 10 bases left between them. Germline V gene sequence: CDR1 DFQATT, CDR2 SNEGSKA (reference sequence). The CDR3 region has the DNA TGCAGTGCTAGAGATGAGGGGTCCAGCAATCAGCCCCAGCATTTT. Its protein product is CSARDEGSSNQPQHF.

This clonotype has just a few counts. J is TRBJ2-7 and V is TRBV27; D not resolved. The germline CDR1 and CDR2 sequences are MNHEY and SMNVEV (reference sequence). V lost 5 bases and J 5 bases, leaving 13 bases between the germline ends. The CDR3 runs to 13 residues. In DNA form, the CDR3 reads TGTGCCAGCAGTAATTACTTAGGCCACGAGCAGTACTTC. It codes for CASSNYLGHEQYF.

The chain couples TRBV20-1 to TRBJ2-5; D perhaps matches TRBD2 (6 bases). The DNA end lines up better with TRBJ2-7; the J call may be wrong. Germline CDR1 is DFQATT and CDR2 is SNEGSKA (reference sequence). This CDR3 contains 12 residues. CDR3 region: CSATRLVNEQYF. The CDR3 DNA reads TGCAGTGCAACCCGACTAGTCAACGAGCAGTACTTC.

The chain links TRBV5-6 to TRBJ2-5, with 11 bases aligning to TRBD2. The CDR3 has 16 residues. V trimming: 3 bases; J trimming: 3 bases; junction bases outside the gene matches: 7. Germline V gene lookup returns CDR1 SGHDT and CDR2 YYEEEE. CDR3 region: CASSWLGTSGKETQYF. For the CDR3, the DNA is TGTGCCAGCAGCTGGTTAGGGACTAGCGGAAAAGAGACCCAGTACTTC.

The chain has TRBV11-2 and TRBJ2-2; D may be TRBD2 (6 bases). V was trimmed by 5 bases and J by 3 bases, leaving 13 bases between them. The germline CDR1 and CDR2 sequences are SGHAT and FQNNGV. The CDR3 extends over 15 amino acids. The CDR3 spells CASSPPGSDTGELFF. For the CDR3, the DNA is TGTGCCAGCAGCCCGCCCGGGAGTGACACCGGGGAGCTGTTTTTT.

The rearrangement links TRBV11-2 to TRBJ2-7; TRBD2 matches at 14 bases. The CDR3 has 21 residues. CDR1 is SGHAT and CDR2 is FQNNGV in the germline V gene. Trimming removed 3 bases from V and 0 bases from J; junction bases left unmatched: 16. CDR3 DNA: TGTGCCAGCAGCTTCCTACCCCCGGGACTAGCGGGAGTGCTGGGCTCCTACGAGCAGTACTTC. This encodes CASSFLPPGLAGVLGSYEQYF.

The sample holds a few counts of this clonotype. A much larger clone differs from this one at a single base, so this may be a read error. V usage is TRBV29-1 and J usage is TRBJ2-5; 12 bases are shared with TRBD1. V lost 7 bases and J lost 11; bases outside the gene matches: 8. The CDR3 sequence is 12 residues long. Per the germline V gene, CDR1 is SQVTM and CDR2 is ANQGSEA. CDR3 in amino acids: CSAGTGGDSQYF. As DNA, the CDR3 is TGCAGCGCCGGGACAGGGGGCGATTCGCAGTACTTC.

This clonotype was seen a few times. The CDR3 nucleotides read TGCAGTGCTAGAGATTCTAGATCGTTCGATGAGCAGTTCTTC. This translates into CSARDSRSFDEQFF. The rearrangement joins TRBV20-1 to TRBJ2-1; D ambiguous. Germline lookup yields CDR1 DFQATT and CDR2 SNEGSKA (reference sequence). Trimming removed 0 bases at V and 8 bases at J, with 14 bases between. CDR3 length: 14 amino acids.

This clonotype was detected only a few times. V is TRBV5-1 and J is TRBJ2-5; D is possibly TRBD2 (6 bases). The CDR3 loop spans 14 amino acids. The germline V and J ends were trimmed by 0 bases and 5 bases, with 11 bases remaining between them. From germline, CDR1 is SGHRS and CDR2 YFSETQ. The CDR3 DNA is TGCGCCAGCAGCTTGGGACTAGTTAGGGAGACCCAGTACTTC. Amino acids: CASSLGLVRETQYF.

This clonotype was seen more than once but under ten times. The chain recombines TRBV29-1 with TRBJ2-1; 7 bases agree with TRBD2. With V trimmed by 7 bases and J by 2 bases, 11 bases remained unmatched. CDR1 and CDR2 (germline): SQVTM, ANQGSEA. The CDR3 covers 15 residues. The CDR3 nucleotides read TGCAGCGGAGTTAGCGGGCGGGGCGCCTACAATGAGCAGTTCTTC. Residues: CSGVSGRGAYNEQFF.

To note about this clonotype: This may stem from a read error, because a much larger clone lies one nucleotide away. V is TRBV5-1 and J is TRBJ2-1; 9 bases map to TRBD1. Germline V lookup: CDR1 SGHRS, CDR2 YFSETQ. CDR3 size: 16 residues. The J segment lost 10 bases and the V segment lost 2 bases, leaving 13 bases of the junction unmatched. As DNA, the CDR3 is TGCGCCAGCAGCTTCCCGGACAGGGGCGACTCCTACGAGCAGTTCTTC. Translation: CASSFPDRGDSYEQFF.

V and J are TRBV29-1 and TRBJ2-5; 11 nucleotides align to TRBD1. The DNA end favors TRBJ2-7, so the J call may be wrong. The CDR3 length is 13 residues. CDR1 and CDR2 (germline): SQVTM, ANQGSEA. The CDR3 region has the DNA TGCAGCGTTGTTGGAGGACAGGGGGCCGAGCAGTACTTC. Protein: CSVVGGQGAEQYF.

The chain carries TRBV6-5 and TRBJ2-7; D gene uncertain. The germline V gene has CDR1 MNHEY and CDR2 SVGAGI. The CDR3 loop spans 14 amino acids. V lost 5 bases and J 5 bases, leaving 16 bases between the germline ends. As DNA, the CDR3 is TGTGCCAGCAGTGAGGACGGCGAGTGGGACGAGCAGTACTTC. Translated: CASSEDGEWDEQYF.

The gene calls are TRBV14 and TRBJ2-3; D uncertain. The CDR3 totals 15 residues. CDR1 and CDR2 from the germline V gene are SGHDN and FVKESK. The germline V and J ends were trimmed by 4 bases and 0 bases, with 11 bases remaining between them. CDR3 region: CASSLDNPSTDTQYF. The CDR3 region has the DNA TGTGCCAGCAGCCTCGACAATCCTAGCACAGATACGCAGTATTTT.

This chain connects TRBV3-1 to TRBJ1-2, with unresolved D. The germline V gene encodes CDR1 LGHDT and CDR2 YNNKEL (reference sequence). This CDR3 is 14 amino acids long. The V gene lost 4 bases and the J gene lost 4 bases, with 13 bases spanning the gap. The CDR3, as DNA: TGTGCCAGCAGCCCGAGTTGGGATTCCTATGGCTACACCTTC. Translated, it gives CASSPSWDSYGYTF.

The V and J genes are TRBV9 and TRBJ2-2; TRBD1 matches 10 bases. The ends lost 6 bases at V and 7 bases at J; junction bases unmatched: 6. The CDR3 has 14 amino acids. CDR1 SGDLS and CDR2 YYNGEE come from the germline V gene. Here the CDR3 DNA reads TGTGCCAGCAAGCCGGGACAGGGGAACGGGGAGCTGTTTTTT. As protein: CASKPGQGNGELFF.

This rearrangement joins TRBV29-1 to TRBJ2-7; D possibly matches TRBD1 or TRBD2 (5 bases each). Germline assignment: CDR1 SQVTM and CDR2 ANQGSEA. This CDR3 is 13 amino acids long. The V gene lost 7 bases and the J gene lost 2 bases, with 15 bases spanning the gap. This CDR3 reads CSGAVGPAYEQYF. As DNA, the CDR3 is TGCAGCGGAGCGGTGGGGCCAGCCTACGAGCAGTACTTC.